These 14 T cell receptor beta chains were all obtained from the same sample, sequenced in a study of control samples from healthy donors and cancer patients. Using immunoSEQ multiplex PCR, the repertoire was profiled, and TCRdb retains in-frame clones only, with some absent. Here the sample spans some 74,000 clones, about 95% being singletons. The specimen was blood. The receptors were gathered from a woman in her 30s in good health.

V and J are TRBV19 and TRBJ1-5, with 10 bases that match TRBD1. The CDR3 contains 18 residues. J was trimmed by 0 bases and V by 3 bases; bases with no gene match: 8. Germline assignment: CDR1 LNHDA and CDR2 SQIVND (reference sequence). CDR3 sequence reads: CASSIPGQGEYSNQPQHF. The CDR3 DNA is TGTGCCAGTAGTATCCCCGGACAGGGGGAATATAGCAATCAGCCCCAGCATTTT.

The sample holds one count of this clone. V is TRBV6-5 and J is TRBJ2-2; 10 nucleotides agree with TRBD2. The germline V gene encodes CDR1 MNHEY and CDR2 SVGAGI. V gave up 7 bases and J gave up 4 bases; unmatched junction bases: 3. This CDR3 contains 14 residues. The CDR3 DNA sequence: TGTGCCAGCAAATCTAGCGGGAGCACCGGGGAGCTGTTTTTT. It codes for CASKSSGSTGELFF.

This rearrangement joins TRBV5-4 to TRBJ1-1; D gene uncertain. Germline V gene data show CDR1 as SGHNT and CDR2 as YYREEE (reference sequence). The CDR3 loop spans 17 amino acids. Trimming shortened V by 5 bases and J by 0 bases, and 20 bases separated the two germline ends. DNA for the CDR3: TGTGCCAGCAGGGAGGGTTTTTACATCCTATTGAACACTGAAGCTTTCTTT. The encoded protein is CASREGFYILLNTEAFF.

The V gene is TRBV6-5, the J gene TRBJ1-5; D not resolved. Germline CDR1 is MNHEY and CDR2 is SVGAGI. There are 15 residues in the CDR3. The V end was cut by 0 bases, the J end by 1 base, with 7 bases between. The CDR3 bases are TGTGCCAGCAGTTACTCGACGGGAAGCAATCAGCCCCAGCATTTT. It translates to CASSYSTGSNQPQHF.

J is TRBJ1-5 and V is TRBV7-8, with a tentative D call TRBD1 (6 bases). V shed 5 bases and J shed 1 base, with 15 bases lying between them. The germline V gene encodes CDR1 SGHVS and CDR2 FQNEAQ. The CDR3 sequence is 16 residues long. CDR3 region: CASSPKGGRSNQPQHF. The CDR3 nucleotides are TGTGCCAGCAGCCCAAAAGGGGGACGGAGCAATCAGCCCCAGCATTTT.

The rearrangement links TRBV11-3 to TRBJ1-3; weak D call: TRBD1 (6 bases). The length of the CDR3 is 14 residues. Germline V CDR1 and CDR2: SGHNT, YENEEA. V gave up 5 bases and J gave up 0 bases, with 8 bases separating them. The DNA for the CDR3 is TGTGCCAGCAGCCCAGGGGTCTCTGGAAACACCATATATTTT. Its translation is CASSPGVSGNTIYF.

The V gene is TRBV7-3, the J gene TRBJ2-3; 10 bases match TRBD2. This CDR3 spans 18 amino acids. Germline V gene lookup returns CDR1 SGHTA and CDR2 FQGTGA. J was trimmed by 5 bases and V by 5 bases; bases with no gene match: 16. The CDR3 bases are TGTGCCAGCAGCCGCCCGGGGAAGCGGGGGGGTATTGGAGATACGCAGTATTTT. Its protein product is CASSRPGKRGGIGDTQYF.

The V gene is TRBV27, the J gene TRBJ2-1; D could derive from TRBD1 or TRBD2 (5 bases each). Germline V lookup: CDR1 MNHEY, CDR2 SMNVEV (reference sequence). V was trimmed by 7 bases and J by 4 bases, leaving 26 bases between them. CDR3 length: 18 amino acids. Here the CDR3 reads CASTPLRGPTSDYNEQFF. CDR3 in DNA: TGTGCCAGCACTCCCCTAAGGGGACCGACATCCGATTACAATGAGCAGTTCTTC.

The CDR3 nucleotides are TGTGCCAGCAGCCTTCTAGCGGGGGGGCCCTACGAGCAGTACGTC. The encoded protein is CASSLLAGGPYEQYV. This sequence joins TRBV21-1 and TRBJ2-7; TRBD2 is the table's D call, not checked against the DNA. TRBV21-1 is shown as a pseudogene. There are 15 residues in the CDR3.

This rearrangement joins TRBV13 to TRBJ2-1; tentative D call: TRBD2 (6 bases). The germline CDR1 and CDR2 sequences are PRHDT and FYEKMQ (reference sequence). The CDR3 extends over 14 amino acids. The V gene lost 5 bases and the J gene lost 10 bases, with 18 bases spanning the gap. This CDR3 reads CASSTARRGGEQFF. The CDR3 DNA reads TGTGCCAGCAGCACCGCTCGACGGGGAGGCGAGCAGTTCTTC. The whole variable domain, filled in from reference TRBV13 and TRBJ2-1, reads AAGVIQSPRHLIKEKRETATLKCYPIPRHDTVYWYQQGPGQDPQFLISFYEKMQSDKGSIPDRFSAQQFSDYHSELNMSSLELGDSALYFCASSTARRGGEQFFGPGTRLTVL.

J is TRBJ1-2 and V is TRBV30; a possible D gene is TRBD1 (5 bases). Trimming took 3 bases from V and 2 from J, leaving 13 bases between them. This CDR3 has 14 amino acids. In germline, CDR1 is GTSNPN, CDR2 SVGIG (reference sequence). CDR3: CAWSQGRSNYGYTF. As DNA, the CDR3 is TGTGCCTGGAGCCAGGGAAGGTCGAACTATGGCTACACCTTC.

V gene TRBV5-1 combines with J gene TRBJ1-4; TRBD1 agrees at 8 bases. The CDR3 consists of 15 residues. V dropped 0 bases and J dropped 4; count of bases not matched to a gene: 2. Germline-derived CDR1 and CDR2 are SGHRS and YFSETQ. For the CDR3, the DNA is TGCGCCAGCAGCTTGGGGACAGGGTTTAATGAAAAACTGTTTTTT. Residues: CASSLGTGFNEKLFF. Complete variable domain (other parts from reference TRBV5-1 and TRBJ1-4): KAGVTQTPRYLIKTRGQQVTLSCSPISGHRSVSWYQQTPGQGLQFLFEYFSETQRNKGNFPGRFSGRQFSNSRSEMNVSTLELGDSALYLCASSLGTGFNEKLFFGSGTQLSVL.

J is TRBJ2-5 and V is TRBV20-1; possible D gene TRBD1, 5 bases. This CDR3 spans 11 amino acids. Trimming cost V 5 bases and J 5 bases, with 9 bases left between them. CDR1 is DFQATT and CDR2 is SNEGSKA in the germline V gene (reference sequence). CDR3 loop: CSAYRRETQYF. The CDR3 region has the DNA TGCAGTGCTTACAGGCGGGAGACCCAGTACTTC.

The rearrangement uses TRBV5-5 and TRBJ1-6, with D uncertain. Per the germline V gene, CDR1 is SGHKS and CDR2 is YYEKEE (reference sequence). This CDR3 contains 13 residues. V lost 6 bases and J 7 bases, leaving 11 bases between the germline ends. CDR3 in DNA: TGTGCCAGCAACCTCCAAGAAAATTCACCCCTCCACTTT. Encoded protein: CASNLQENSPLHF. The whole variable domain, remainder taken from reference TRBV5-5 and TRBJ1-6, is DAGVTQSPTHLIKTRGQQVTLRCSPISGHKSVSWYQQVLGQGPQFIFQYYEKEERGRGNFPDRFSARQFPNYSSELNVNALLLGDSALYLCASNLQENSPLHFGNGTRLTVT.